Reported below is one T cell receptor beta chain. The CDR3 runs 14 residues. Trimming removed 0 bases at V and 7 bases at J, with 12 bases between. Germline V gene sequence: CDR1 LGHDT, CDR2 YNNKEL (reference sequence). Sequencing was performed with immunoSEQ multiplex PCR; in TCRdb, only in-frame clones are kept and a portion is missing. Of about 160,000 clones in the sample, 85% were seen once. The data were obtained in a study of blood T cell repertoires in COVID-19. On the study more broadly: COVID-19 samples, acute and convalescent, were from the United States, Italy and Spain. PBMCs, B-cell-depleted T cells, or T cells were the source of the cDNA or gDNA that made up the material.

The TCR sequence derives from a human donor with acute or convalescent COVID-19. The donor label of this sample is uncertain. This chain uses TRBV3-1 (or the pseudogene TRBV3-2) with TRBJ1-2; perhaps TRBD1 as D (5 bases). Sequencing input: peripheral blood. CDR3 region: CASSQENQGTGYTF. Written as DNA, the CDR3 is TGTGCCAGCAGCCAAGAAAATCAGGGCACTGGCTACACCTTC.